In this sample, the clone carrying this T cell receptor (beta chain) turned up once. Its target is not known. The CDR3 sequence is 12 residues long. Germline loops: CDR1 KGHSH, CDR2 LQKENI. V was clipped by 3 bases and J by 2 bases, with 5 bases between them. Sequencing used immunoSEQ multiplex PCR; TCRdb keeps in-frame clones, though not all of them. The data hold approximately 10,000 clones, with 85% to 90% observed a single time. The data were obtained in a study of STAT3 mutations in large granular lymphocyte leukemia. Turning to the study itself: More than half of T-LGLL patients received immunosuppressive therapy.

General study points: TCR clonotype switching after therapy occurred in about 35% of the 18 patients. At least one immunodominant TCR beta clonotype appeared in every T-cell large granular lymphocyte leukemia patient.

This TCR derives from a man aged 60 to 69 with T-cell large granular lymphocyte leukemia. Some clones in this sample may be carry-over from other donors' samples. Material: peripheral blood mononuclear cells. The chain recombines TRBV18 with TRBJ2-7; D remains ambiguous. DNA for the CDR3: TGTGCCAGCTCACCTACAGCCTACGAGCAGTACTTC. Translated, it gives CASSPTAYEQYF. The whole variable domain, remainder taken from reference TRBV18 and TRBJ2-7, is NAGVMQNPRHLVRRRGQEARLRCSPMKGHSHVYWYRQLPEEGLKFMVYLQKENIIDESGMPKERFSAEFPKEGPSILRIQQVVRGDSAAYFCASSPTAYEQYFGPGTRLTVT.